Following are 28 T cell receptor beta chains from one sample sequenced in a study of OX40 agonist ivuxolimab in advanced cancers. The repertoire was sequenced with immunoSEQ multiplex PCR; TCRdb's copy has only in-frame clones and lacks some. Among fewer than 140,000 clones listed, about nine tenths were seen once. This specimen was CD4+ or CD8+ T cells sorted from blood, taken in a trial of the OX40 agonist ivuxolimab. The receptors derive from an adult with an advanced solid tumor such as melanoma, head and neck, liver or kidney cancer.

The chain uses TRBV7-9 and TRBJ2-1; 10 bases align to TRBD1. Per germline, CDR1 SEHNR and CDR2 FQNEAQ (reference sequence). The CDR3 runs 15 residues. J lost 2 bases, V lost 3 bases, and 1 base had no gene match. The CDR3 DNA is TGTGCCAGCAGCTTCGGACAGGGGGCCTACAATGAGCAGTTCTTC. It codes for CASSFGQGAYNEQFF. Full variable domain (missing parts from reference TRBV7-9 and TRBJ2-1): DTGVSQNPRHKITKRGQNVTFRCDPISEHNRLYWYRQTLGQGPEFLTYFQNEAQLEKSRLLSDRFSAERPKGSFSTLEIQRTEQGDSAMYLCASSFGQGAYNEQFFGPGTRLTVL.

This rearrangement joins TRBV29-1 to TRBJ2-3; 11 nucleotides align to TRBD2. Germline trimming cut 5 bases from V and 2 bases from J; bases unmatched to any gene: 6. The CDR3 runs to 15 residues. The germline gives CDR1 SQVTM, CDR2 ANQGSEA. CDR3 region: CSVLIAGGFTDTQYF. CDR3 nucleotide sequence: TGCAGCGTTTTAATAGCGGGGGGGTTCACAGATACGCAGTATTTT.

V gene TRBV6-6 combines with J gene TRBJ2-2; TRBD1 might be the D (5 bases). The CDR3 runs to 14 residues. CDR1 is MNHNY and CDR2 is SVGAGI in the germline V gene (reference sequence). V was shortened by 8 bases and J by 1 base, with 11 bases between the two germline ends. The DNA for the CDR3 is TGTGCCAGCCAGGGTTTTCTGAACACCGGGGAGCTGTTTTTT. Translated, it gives CASQGFLNTGELFF.

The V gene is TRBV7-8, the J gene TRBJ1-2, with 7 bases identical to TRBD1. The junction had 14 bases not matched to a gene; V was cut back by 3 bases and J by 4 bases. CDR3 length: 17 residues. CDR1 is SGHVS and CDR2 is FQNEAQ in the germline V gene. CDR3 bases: TGTGCCAGCAGCTTGAGATTGGGACAGACTACTGGCTATGGCTACACCTTC. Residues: CASSLRLGQTTGYGYTF.

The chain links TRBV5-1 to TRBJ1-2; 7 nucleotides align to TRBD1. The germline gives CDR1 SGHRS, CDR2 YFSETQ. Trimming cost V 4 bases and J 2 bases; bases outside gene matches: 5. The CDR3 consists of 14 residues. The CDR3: CASSVQGRNYGYTF. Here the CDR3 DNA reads TGCGCCAGCAGCGTACAGGGGAGGAACTATGGCTACACCTTC.

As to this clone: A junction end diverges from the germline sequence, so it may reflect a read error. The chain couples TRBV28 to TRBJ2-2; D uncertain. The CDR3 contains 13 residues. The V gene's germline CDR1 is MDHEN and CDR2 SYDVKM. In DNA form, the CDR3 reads TGCCACGCGGCCCGGACGGACACCGGGGAGCTGTTTTTT. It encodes CHAARTDTGELFF. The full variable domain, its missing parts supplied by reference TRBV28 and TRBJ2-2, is DVKVTQSSRYLVKRTGEKVFLECVQDMDHENMFWYRQDPGLGLRLIYFSYDVKMKEKGDIPEGYSVSREKKERFSLILESASTNQTSMYLCHAARTDTGELFFGEGSRLTVL.

The CDR3: CASSKIDGGNKREQYF. The CDR3 DNA reads TGTGCCAGTAGTAAGATCGATGGGGGGAATAAGCGCGAGCAGTACTTC. V is TRBV19 and J is TRBJ2-7, with D possibly matching TRBD2 (6 bases). This CDR3 has 16 residues. Looked up from germline, CDR1 is LNHDA and CDR2 is SQIVND (reference sequence). The V end lost 4 bases, the J end lost 6 bases, and 22 bases lay between the germline ends.

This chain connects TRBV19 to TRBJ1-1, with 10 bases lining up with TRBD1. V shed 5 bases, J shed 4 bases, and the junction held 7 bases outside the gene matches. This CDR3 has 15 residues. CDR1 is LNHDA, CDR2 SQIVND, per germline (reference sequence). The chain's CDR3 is CASSPRQGAPTEAFF. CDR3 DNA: TGTGCCAGTAGTCCAAGACAGGGGGCGCCCACTGAAGCTTTCTTT.

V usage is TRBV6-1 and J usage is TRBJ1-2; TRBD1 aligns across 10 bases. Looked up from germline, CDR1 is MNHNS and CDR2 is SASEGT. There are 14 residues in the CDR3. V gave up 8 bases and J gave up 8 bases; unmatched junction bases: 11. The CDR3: CASSPGQGWKGYTF. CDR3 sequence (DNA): TGTGCCAGCTCGCCGGGACAGGGGTGGAAGGGCTACACCTTC.

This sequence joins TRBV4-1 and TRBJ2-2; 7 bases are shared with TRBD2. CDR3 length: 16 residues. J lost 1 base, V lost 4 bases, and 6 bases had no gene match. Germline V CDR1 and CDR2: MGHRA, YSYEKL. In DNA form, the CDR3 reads TGCGCCAGCAGCCCCGAGGGAGGGAGGAACACCGGGGAGCTGTTTTTT. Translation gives CASSPEGGRNTGELFF.

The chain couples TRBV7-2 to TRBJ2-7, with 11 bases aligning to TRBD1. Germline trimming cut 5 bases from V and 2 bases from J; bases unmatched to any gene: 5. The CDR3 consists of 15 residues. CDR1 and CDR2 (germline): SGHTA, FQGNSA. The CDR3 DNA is TGTGCCAGCAGCACAAAGGGACAGGGGGCCTACGAGCAGTACTTC. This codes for CASSTKGQGAYEQYF.

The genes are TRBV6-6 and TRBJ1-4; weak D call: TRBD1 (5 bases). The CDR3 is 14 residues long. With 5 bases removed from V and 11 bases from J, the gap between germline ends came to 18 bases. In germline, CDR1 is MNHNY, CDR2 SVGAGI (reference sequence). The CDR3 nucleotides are TGTGCCAGCAGTCGGGACTTTCACAACGGGAAACTGTTTTTT. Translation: CASSRDFHNGKLFF.

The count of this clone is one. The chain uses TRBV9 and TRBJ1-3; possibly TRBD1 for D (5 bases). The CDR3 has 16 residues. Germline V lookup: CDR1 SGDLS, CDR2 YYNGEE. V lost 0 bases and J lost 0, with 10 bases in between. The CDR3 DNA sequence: TGTGCCAGCAGCGTAGGGGGCATACTCTCTGGAAACACCATATATTTT. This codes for CASSVGGILSGNTIYF.

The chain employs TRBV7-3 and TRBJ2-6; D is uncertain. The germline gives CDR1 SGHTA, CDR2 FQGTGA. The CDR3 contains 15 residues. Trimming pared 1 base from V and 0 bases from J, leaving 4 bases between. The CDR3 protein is CASSLISSGANVLTF. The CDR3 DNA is TGTGCCAGCAGCTTAATAAGCTCTGGGGCCAACGTCCTGACTTTC.

The CDR3 spells CASSHGLSNQPQHF. The CDR3 DNA is TGTGCCAGCAGCCATGGACTGTCCAATCAGCCCCAGCATTTT. V is TRBV4-2 and J is TRBJ1-5; D is ambiguous. V was clipped by 3 bases and J by 3 bases, with 9 bases between them. The V gene's germline CDR1 is LGHNA and CDR2 YNFKEQ. The CDR3 totals 14 residues.

The CDR3 nucleotides read TGTGCCTGGAGTGTAGAACAGGGCCTCTATGGCTACACCTTC. This gives the protein CAWSVEQGLYGYTF. The rearrangement links TRBV30 to TRBJ1-2, with a tentative D call TRBD1 (6 bases). CDR1 GTSNPN and CDR2 SVGIG come from the germline V gene (reference sequence). CDR3 length: 14 residues. Trimming took off 0 bases at V and 4 bases at J, with 12 bases between the two ends.

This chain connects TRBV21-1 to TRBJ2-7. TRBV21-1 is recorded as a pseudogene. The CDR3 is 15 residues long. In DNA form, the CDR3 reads TGTGCCAGCAGCAAAGGGGCTAGTCAGTTCTACGAGCAGTACTTC. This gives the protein CASSKGASQFYEQYF.

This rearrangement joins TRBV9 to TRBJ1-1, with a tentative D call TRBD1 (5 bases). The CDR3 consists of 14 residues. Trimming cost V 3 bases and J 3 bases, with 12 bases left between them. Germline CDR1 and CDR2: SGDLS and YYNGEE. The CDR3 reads CASSEGWSDTEAFF. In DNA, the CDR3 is TGTGCCAGCAGCGAGGGGTGGTCAGACACTGAAGCTTTCTTT. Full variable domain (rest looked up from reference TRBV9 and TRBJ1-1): DSGVTQTPKHLITATGQRVTLRCSPRSGDLSVYWYQQSLDQGLQFLIQYYNGEERAKGNILERFSAQQFPDLHSELNLSSLELGDSALYFCASSEGWSDTEAFFGQGTRLTVV.

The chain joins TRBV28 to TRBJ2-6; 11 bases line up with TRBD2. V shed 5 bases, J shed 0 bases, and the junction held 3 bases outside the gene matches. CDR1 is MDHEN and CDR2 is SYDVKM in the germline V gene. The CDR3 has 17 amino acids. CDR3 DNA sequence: TGTGCCAGCAGTGCGACTAGCGGGACCTCTGGGGCCAACGTCCTGACTTTC. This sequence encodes CASSATSGTSGANVLTF.

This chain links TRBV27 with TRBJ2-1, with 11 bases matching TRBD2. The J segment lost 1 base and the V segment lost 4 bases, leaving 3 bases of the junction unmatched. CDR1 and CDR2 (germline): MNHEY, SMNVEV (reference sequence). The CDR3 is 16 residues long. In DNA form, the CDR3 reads TGTGCCAGCAGTTCCCTAGCGGGGGGATCCTACAATGAGCAGTTCTTC. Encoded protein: CASSSLAGGSYNEQFF.

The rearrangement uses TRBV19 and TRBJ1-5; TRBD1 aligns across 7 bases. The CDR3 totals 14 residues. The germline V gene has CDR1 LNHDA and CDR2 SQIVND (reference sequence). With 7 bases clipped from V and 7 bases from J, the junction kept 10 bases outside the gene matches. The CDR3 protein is CASIERVTGQPQHF. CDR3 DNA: TGTGCCAGTATCGAGAGGGTGACAGGGCAGCCCCAGCATTTT. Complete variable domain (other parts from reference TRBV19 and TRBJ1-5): DGGITQSPKYLFRKEGQNVTLSCEQNLNHDAMYWYRQDPGQGLRLIYYSQIVNDFQKGDIAEGYSVSREKKESFPLTVTSAQKNPTAFYLCASIERVTGQPQHFGDGTRLSIL.

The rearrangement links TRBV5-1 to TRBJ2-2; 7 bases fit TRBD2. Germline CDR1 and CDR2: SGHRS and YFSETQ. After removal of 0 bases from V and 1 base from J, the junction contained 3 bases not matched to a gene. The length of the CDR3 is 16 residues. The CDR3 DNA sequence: TGCGCCAGCAGCTTGGGAGCTAGCGGGAACACCGGGGAGCTGTTTTTT. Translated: CASSLGASGNTGELFF.

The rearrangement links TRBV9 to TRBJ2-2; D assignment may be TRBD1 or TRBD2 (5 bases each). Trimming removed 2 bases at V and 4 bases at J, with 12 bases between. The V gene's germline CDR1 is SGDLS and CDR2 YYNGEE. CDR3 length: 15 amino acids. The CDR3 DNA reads TGTGCCAGCAGCGTGGGACCTTTGAGCACCGGGGAGCTGTTTTTT. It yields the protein CASSVGPLSTGELFF. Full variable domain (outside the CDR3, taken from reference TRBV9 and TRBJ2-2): DSGVTQTPKHLITATGQRVTLRCSPRSGDLSVYWYQQSLDQGLQFLIQYYNGEERAKGNILERFSAQQFPDLHSELNLSSLELGDSALYFCASSVGPLSTGELFFGEGSRLTVL.

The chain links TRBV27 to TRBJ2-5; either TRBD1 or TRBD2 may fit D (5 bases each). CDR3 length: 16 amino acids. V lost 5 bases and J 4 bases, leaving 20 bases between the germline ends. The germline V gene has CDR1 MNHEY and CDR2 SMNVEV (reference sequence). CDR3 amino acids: CASSKSQGVKGETQYF. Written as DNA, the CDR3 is TGTGCCAGCAGTAAATCCCAGGGAGTGAAAGGAGAGACCCAGTACTTC.

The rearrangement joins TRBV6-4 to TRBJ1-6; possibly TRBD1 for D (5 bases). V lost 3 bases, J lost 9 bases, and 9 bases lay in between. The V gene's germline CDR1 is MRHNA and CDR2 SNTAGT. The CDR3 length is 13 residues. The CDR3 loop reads CASSEQESSPLHF. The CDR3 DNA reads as TGTGCCAGCAGTGAACAGGAGAGTTCACCCCTCCACTTT.

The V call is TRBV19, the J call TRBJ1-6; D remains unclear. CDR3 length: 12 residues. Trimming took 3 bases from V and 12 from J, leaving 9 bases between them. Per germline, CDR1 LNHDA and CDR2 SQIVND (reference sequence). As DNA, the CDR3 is TGTGCCAGTAGTATTGAAGTGGGACCCCTCCACTTT. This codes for CASSIEVGPLHF.

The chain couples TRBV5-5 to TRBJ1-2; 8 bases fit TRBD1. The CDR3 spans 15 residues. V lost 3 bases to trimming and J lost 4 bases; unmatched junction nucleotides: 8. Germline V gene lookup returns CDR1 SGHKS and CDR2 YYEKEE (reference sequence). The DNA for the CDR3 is TGTGCCAGCAGCTCCCGAGGGACAGGACGCTATGGCTACACCTTC. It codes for CASSSRGTGRYGYTF.

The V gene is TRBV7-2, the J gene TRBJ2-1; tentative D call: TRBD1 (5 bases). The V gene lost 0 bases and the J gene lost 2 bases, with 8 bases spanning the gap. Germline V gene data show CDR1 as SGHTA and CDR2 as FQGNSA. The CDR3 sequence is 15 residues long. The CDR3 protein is CASSLAWGTYNEQFF. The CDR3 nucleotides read TGTGCCAGCAGCTTAGCTTGGGGCACCTACAATGAGCAGTTCTTC.